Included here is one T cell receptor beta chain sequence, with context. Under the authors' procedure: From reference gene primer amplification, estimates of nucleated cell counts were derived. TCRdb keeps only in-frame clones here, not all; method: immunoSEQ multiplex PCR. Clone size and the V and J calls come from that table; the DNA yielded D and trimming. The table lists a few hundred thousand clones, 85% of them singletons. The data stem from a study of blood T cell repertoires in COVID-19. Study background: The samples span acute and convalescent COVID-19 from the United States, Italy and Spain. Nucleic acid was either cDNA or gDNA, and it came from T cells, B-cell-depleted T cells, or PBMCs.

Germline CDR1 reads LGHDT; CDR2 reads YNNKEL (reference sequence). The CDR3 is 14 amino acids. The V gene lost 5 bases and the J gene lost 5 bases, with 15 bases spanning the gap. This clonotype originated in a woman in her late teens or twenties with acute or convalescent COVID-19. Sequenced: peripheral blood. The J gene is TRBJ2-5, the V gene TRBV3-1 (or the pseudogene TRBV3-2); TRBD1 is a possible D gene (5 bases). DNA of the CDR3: TGTGCCAGCAGCTATACAGGTCAAAAGGAGACCCAGTACTTC. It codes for CASSYTGQKETQYF.